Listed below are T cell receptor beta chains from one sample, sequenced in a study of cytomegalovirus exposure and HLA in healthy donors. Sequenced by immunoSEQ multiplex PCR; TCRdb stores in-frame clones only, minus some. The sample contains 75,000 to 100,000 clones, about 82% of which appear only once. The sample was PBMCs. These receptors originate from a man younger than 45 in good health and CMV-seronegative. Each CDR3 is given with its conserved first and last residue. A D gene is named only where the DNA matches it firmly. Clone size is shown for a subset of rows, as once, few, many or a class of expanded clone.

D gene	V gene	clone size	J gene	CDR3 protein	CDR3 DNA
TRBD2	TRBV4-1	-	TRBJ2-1	CASSQPGLAINEQFF	TGCGCCAGCAGCCAACCGGGACTAGCGATCAATGAGCAGTTCTTC
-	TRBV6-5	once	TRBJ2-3	CASSYSGGATDTQYF	TGTGCCAGCAGTTACTCGGGGGGGGCCACAGATACGCAGTATTTT
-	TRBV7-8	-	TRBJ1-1	CASSLANIFPTEAFF	TGTGCCAGCAGCTTAGCGAACATCTTTCCCACTGAAGCTTTCTTT
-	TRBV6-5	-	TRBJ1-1	CASRGGTEAFF	TGTGCCAGCCGAGGGGGCACTGAAGCTTTCTTT
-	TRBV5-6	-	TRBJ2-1	CASSLYRAGRYNEQFF	TGTGCCAGCAGCTTGTATCGGGCGGGAAGGTACAATGAGCAGTTCTTC
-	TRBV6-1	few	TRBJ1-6	CATRVSGAYNSPLHF	TGTGCCACCAGAGTTTCGGGGGCCTATAATTCACCCCTCCACTTT
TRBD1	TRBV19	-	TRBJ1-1	CASSPRTGRTEAFF	TGTGCCAGTAGTCCCCGGACAGGGAGAACTGAAGCTTTCTTT
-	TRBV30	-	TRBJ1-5	CAWSVHSNQPQHF	TGTGCCTGGAGTGTCCATAGCAATCAGCCCCAGCATTTT
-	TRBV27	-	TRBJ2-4	CASSTPKTGPLNIQYF	TGTGCCAGCAGCACCCCGAAGACAGGACCCCTAAACATTCAGTACTTC
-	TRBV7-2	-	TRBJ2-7	CASSFAGYEQYF	TGTGCCAGCAGCTTCGCGGGCTACGAGCAGTACTTC
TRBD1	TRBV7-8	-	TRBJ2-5	CASSFQGAGQETQYF	TGTGCCAGCAGCTTCCAGGGGGCTGGGCAAGAGACCCAGTACTTC
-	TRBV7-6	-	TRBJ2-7	CASSPSGALSYEQYF	TGTGCCAGCAGCCCATCTGGGGCCCTCTCCTACGAGCAGTACTTC
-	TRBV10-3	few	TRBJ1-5	CAISESGGRGNQPQHF	TGTGCCATCAGTGAGTCCGGAGGGAGGGGCAATCAGCCCCAGCATTTT
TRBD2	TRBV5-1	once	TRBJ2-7	CASSLAGLTLREQYF	TGCGCCAGCAGCTTGGCGGGACTAACCCTCCGGGAGCAGTACTTC
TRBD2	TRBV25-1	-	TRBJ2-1	CASLSGTSGRVNEQFF	TGTGCCAGCCTCTCCGGGACTAGCGGGAGAGTCAATGAGCAGTTCTTC
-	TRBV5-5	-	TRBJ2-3	CASSLATDTQYF	TGTGCCAGCAGCTTGGCTACAGATACGCAGTATTTT
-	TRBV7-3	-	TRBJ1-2	CASSSDGTIANYGYTF	TGTGCCAGCAGCTCGGATGGGACAATCGCTAACTATGGCTACACCTTC
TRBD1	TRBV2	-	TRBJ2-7	CASSETRQGYSYEQYF	TGTGCCAGCAGTGAGACGAGACAGGGATACTCCTACGAGCAGTACTTC
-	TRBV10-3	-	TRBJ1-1	CATTREADTEAFF	TGTGCCACCACCAGGGAAGCTGACACTGAAGCTTTCTTT
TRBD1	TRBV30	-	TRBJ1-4	CAWSVLGRWTGRPTNEKLFF	TGTGCCTGGAGTGTACTTGGACGATGGACAGGGAGGCCAACTAATGAAAAACTGTTTTTT
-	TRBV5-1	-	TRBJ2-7	CASSLGMGAGYEQYF	TGCGCCAGCAGCCTGGGGATGGGGGCAGGCTACGAGCAGTACTTC
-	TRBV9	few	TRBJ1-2	CASSHLAGGYTF	TGTGCCAGCAGCCACCTCGCGGGGGGCTACACCTTC
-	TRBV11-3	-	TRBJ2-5	CASSLGIGETQYF	TGTGCCAGCAGCTTAGGGATCGGGGAGACCCAGTACTTC
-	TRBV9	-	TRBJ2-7	CASSVTGLAGIHF	TGTGCCAGCAGCGTGACTGGCCTTGCAGGGATTCACTTC
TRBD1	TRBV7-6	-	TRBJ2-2	CASSPTRQGEAIGELFF	TGTGCCAGCAGCCCCACCCGACAGGGAGAGGCTATCGGGGAGCTGTTTTTT
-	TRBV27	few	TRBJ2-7	CASSSDRISYEQYF	TGTGCCAGCAGCTCAGACAGGATCTCCTACGAGCAGTACTTC
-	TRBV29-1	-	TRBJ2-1	CSVRTVASYNEQFF	TGCAGCGTCCGGACAGTGGCCTCCTACAATGAGCAGTTCTTC
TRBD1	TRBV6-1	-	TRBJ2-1	CASSVYRDRANNEQFF	TGTGCCAGCAGTGTCTACCGGGACAGGGCGAACAATGAGCAGTTCTTC
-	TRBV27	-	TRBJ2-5	CASSFLQQETQYF	TGTGCCAGCAGTTTTCTACAGCAAGAGACCCAGTACTTC
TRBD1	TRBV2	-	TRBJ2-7	CASSEGQGVQYF	TGTGCCAGCAGTGAGGGGCAGGGGGTGCAGTACTTC
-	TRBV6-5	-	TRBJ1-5	CASSTGSSNQPQHF	TGTGCCAGCAGTACAGGGTCTAGCAATCAGCCCCAGCATTTT
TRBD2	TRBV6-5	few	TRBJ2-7	CASSYSNPGRAYEQYF	TGTGCCAGCAGTTACTCGAACCCAGGGAGGGCCTACGAGCAGTACTTC
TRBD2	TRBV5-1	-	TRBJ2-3	CASIERGGTSTDTQYF	TGCGCCAGCATTGAGCGGGGGGGGACTAGCACAGATACGCAGTATTTT
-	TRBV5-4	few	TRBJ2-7	CASSLRLDIPYEQYF	TGTGCCAGCAGCTTGAGGTTGGACATCCCCTACGAGCAGTACTTC
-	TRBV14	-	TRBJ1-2	CASSHDIPTVPQGGYTF	TGTGCCAGCAGCCACGATATCCCGACAGTGCCCCAGGGCGGCTACACCTTC
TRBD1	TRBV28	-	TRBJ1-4	CASSFPGGNEKLFF	TGTGCCAGCAGTTTCCCAGGGGGGAATGAAAAACTGTTTTTT
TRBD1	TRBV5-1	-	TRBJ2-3	CAGSVGTGGDTQYF	TGCGCCGGCAGCGTCGGGACAGGGGGAGATACGCAGTATTTT
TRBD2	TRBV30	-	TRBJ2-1	CAWSSGLAGGNEQFF	TGTGCCTGGAGCTCGGGACTAGCGGGGGGCAATGAGCAGTTCTTC
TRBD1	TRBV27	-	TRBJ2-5	CASSPWTGMKETQYF	TGTGCCAGCAGTCCATGGACAGGGATGAAGGAGACCCAGTACTTC
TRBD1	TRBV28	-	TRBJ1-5	CASSEQQGAGNQPQHF	TGTGCCAGCAGTGAACAACAGGGGGCTGGCAATCAGCCCCAGCATTTT
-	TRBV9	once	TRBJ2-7	CASSVTDNYEQYF	TGTGCCAGCAGCGTTACTGACAACTACGAGCAGTACTTC
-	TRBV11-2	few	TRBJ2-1	CASSLGHSSNEQFF	TGTGCCAGCAGCTTGGGACACTCCAGCAATGAGCAGTTCTTC
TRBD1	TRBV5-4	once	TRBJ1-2	CASSWGGPGGASGYTF	TGTGCCAGCAGCTGGGGTGGACCAGGGGGCGCGAGCGGCTACACCTTC
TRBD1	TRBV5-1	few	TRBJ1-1	CASSSQGAGNTEAFF	TGCGCCAGCAGCTCCCAGGGGGCTGGGAACACTGAAGCTTTCTTT
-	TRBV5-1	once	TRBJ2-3	CASSLRGGPDTQYF	TGCGCCAGCAGCTTGCGGGGAGGCCCAGATACGCAGTATTTT
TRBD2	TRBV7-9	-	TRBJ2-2	CASSKGAGGRELFF	TGTGCCAGCAGTAAAGGCGCGGGGGGCCGGGAGCTGTTTTTT
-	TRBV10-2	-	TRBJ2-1	CASSDVWVSGEQFF	TGCGCCAGCAGTGATGTATGGGTGTCCGGGGAGCAGTTCTTC
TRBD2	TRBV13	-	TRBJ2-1	CASSLREGASYNEQFF	TGTGCCAGCAGCTTAAGGGAGGGAGCCTCCTACAATGAGCAGTTCTTC
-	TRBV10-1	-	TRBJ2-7	CASSESPGVEQYF	TGCGCCAGCAGTGAGTCCCCAGGGGTCGAGCAGTACTTC
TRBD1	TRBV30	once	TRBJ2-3	CAWRGQSDTQYF	TGTGCCTGGAGGGGACAGTCAGATACGCAGTATTTT
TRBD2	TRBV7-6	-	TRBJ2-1	CASSSATSGYVSYNEQFF	TGTGCCAGCAGCTCCGCTACTAGCGGGTATGTCTCCTACAATGAGCAGTTCTTC